This T cell receptor beta chain originates from a study of glioma-infiltrating T cells after dendritic cell vaccination. Up to 2 ug genomic DNA was used for TCRB CDR3 amplification. Repertoires were generated with immunoSEQ multiplex PCR, while TCRdb's copy carries only in-frame clones and drops some. The table lists some 73,000 clones, roughly 80% of them singletons, with 2.1% in the top ten. V was cut by 5 bases and J by 4 bases, with 12 bases left in between. The CDR3 runs 14 residues. Germline-derived CDR1 and CDR2 are LNHDA and SQIVND (reference sequence). The specimen comprised blood, sampled before dendritic cell vaccination. The chain joins TRBV19 to TRBJ1-3; D is uncertain. This sequence originates from a human donor with glioblastoma. CDR3 DNA: TGTGCCAGTAGTGCTGGTTACTTGGGAAACACCATATATTTT. This sequence encodes CASSAGYLGNTIYF.